This T cell receptor (beta chain) was obtained from a study of blood T cell repertoires in COVID-19. Study context: Acute and convalescent COVID-19 specimens originated in the United States, Italy and Spain. Sources were T cells, B-cell-depleted T cells, or PBMCs; the material itself was cDNA or gDNA.

The cohort comprised adults aged about 18 to 100 years residing in approximately 22 US areas. J was trimmed by 6 bases and V by 1 base; bases with no gene match: 3. This CDR3 spans 14 amino acids. CDR1 is SQVTM and CDR2 is ANQGSEA in the germline V gene. Method: immunoSEQ multiplex PCR; TCRdb's copy keeps in-frame clones and lacks some. The profile shows tens of thousands of clones, 88% of them singletons. The specimen sequenced was PBMCs or T cells enriched from blood (not recorded which). The receptor was derived from a woman aged 40 to 50 who had recovered from COVID-19. This chain uses TRBV29-1 with TRBJ1-2; 12 bases align to TRBD1. CDR3 sequence: CSVEGGTGGDGYTF. Written as DNA, the CDR3 is TGCAGCGTTGAAGGAGGGACAGGGGGCGATGGCTACACCTTC.